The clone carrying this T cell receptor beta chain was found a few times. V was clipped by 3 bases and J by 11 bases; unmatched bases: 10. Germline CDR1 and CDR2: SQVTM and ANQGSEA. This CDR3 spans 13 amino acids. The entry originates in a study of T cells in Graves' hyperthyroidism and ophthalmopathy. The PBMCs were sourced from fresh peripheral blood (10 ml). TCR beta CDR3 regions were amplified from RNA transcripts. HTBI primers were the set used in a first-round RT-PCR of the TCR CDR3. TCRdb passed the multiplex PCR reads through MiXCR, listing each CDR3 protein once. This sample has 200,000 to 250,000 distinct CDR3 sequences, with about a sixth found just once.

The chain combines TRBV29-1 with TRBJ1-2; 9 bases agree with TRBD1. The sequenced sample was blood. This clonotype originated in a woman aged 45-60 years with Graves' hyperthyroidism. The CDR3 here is CSVDSRTGDSYTF. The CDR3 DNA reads TGCAGCGTTGATTCCCGGACAGGGGACTCATACACCTTC. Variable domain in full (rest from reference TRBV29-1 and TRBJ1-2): SAVISQKPSRDICQRGTSLTIQCQVDSQVTMMFWYRQQPGQSLTLIATANQGSEATYESGFVIDKFPISRPNLTFSTLTVSNMSPEDSSIYLCSVDSRTGDSYTFGSGTRLTVV.